This entry lists 30 T cell receptor beta chains sequenced from one sample in a study of patients and donors after allogeneic stem cell transplantation (dated by TCRdb to 2019 to 2021). Library preparation used RT-PCR. Instrument on record: NextSeq 550. TCRdb itself trimmed the public reads at Q25 with fastp, ran MiXCR and retained productive beta chains. CDR3 protein sequences are deduplicated, and each keeps its most common genes and DNA. The sample profile shows some 200,000 distinct CDR3 sequences; more than 35% of them were found once. The ten largest clones add up to about 35% of the sample. The specimen sequenced was blood, either unsorted or a sorted T cell fraction (not recorded which). Every receptor here comes from a human donor who was either an allogeneic HSCT recipient or a stem cell or donor lymphocyte infusion donor (not recorded which). It is not recorded whose cells these are; they may come from a transplant donor.

This clonotype was counted a few times. The chain recombines TRBV5-5 with TRBJ2-1; D possibly corresponds to TRBD2 (5 bases). Germline assignment: CDR1 SGHKS and CDR2 YYEKEE (reference sequence). The length of the CDR3 is 12 residues. The ends were cut back, 4 bases at V and 10 bases at J, with 12 bases in the middle. This CDR3 reads CASSPAGSEQFF. As DNA, the CDR3 is TGTGCCAGCAGCCCCGCGGGTTCGGAGCAGTTCTTC.

This clonotype was detected only a few times. The chain carries TRBV4-3 and TRBJ1-1; 7 bases match TRBD1. The V gene end was trimmed by 2 bases and the J gene end by 5 bases; junction bases not matched to a gene: 5. Per germline, CDR1 LGHNA and CDR2 YSLEER. The CDR3 totals 14 residues. In DNA form, the CDR3 reads TGCGCCAGCAGCCAATCAGGGGGATCGACTGAAGCTTTCTTT. Translation: CASSQSGGSTEAFF.

V and J are TRBV29-1 and TRBJ2-3, with TRBD1 as a possible D gene (6 bases). From germline, CDR1 is SQVTM and CDR2 ANQGSEA. The CDR3 is 13 amino acids. For the CDR3, the DNA is TGCACCCAACAGGGTTTGAACACAGATACGCAGTATTTT. Amino acid sequence: CTQQGLNTDTQYF.

This clonotype was counted a few times. The V gene is TRBV6-2 or TRBV6-3, the J gene TRBJ1-1; 7 bases align to TRBD1. There are 19 residues in the CDR3. Germline V gene sequence: CDR1 MNHEY, CDR2 SVGEGT. Trimming removed 2 bases from V and 6 bases from J; junction bases left unmatched: 21. DNA of the CDR3: TGTGCCAGCAGTTACCCTCTTATACAGGGGAGGGGAATAGGTGCTGAAGCTTTCTTT. Translating gives CASSYPLIQGRGIGAEAFF.

The V gene is TRBV6-2 or TRBV6-3, the J gene TRBJ1-4; D is unclear. Trimming shortened V by 2 bases and J by 4 bases, and 14 bases separated the two germline ends. CDR3 length equals 16 residues. Per the germline V gene, CDR1 is MNHEY and CDR2 is SVGEGT. CDR3 nucleotides: TGTGCCAGCAGTTACCGTCCGCACGGCATTAATGAAAAACTGTTTTTT. Protein sequence: CASSYRPHGINEKLFF.

This chain links TRBV4-3 with TRBJ1-1, with D hard to call. The germline CDR1 and CDR2 sequences are LGHNA and YSLEER. This CDR3 is built from 13 residues. V was shortened by 0 bases and J by 7 bases, with 9 bases between the two germline ends. CDR3 sequence reads: CASSQDSGREAFF. The CDR3 DNA sequence: TGCGCCAGCAGCCAAGATAGCGGTCGTGAAGCTTTCTTT.

V usage is TRBV28 and J usage is TRBJ1-1, with D uncertain. From germline, CDR1 is MDHEN and CDR2 SYDVKM. V shed 5 bases and J shed 1 base, with 8 bases lying between them. CDR3 size: 13 residues. CDR3 in DNA: TGTGCCAGCAGTCGAGCAGGGAACACTGAAGCTTTCTTT. Its protein is CASSRAGNTEAFF.

The chain uses TRBV7-9 and TRBJ1-1; D uncertain. Deletions cut 3 bases from V and 6 bases from J, with 20 bases between. CDR1 SEHNR and CDR2 FQNEAQ come from the germline V gene (reference sequence). This CDR3 has 16 amino acids. CDR3 in amino acids: CASSFAPGGARAEAFF. As DNA, the CDR3 is TGTGCCAGCAGCTTCGCCCCCGGAGGAGCCCGGGCTGAAGCTTTCTTT. Filled out from reference TRBV7-9 and TRBJ1-1, the complete variable domain reads DTGVSQNPRHKITKRGQNVTFRCDPISEHNRLYWYRQTLGQGPEFLTYFQNEAQLEKSRLLSDRFSAERPKGSFSTLEIQRTEQGDSAMYLCASSFAPGGARAEAFFGQGTRLTVV.

The chain employs TRBV27 and TRBJ2-2; TRBD2 aligns across 10 bases. This CDR3 spans 15 amino acids. With V trimmed by 5 bases and J by 5 bases, 5 bases remained unmatched. Germline CDR1 reads MNHEY; CDR2 reads SMNVEV (reference sequence). DNA for the CDR3: TGTGCCAGCAGTATCAGCGGGAGGGTAACCGGGGAGCTGTTTTTT. Translated, it gives CASSISGRVTGELFF.

This clonotype occurred a few times. The rearrangement links TRBV27 to TRBJ2-1; D gene ambiguous. Trimming took off 8 bases at V and 0 bases at J, with 20 bases between the two ends. CDR1 is MNHEY, CDR2 SMNVEV, per germline (reference sequence). The CDR3 runs to 17 residues. The CDR3 DNA reads as TGTGCCAGCTCCGCCCCCCGAGATTTTAGCTCCTACAATGAGCAGTTCTTC. Protein product: CASSAPRDFSSYNEQFF.

This clonotype was seen more than once but under ten times. The rearrangement uses TRBV29-1 and TRBJ1-3, with D hard to call. The CDR3 runs 13 residues. V lost 4 bases, J lost 2 bases, and 9 bases lay in between. CDR1 SQVTM and CDR2 ANQGSEA come from the germline V gene. The CDR3 protein is CSVVQEAGNTIYF. For the CDR3, the DNA is TGCAGCGTTGTGCAGGAAGCTGGAAACACCATATATTTT.

A few counts support this clonotype. In DNA form, the CDR3 reads TGTGCCAGCAGTGAATGGGCTGTTAATGAAAAACTGTTTTTT. Encoded protein: CASSEWAVNEKLFF. The chain carries TRBV2 and TRBJ1-4, with D unclear. CDR1 and CDR2 from the germline V gene are SNHLY and FYNNEI. This CDR3 has 14 amino acids. V was trimmed by 2 bases and J by 4 bases, leaving 8 bases between them. The variable domain in full, completed from reference TRBV2 and TRBJ1-4, reads EPEVTQTPSHQVTQMGQEVILRCVPISNHLYFYWYRQILGQKVEFLVSFYNNEISEKSEIFDDQFSVERPDGSNFTLKIRSTKLEDSAMYFCASSEWAVNEKLFFGSGTQLSVL.

J is TRBJ1-5 and V is TRBV6-6; no clear D gene. The CDR3 covers 11 residues. CDR1 MNHNY and CDR2 SVGAGI come from the germline V gene (reference sequence). Trimming took off 8 bases at V and 7 bases at J, with 9 bases between the two ends. CDR3 nucleotides: TGTGCCAGCGGAACCCCCCAGCCCCAGCATTTT. This sequence encodes CASGTPQPQHF.

This clonotype was seen more than once but under ten times. The CDR3 coding sequence is TGTGCCACCAGCAGAGACGACAGGGACGAGGCTGAAGCTTTCTTT. This translates into CATSRDDRDEAEAFF. V gene TRBV15 combines with J gene TRBJ1-1; 7 nucleotides line up with TRBD1. The CDR3 extends over 15 amino acids. Germline V lookup: CDR1 LNHNV, CDR2 YYDKDF (reference sequence). V shed 0 bases, J shed 6 bases, and the junction held 7 bases outside the gene matches.

This clonotype was seen once. V is TRBV12-3 or TRBV12-4 and J is TRBJ2-4; TRBD1 matches 7 bases. This CDR3 is 16 amino acids long. V was pared by 6 bases and J by 7 bases, with 15 bases of the junction left unmatched. The CDR3 DNA reads TGTGCCAGCAGCCCGAGCTCCAGACAGGGCCCGAACATTCAGTACTTC. Amino acid sequence: CASSPSSRQGPNIQYF.

This clonotype was seen a few times. The rearrangement joins TRBV28 to TRBJ1-2; possibly TRBD1 for D (6 bases). Between the trimmed V and J ends, which lost 2 bases and 5 bases, there was a span of 9 bases. Per germline, CDR1 MDHEN and CDR2 SYDVKM. There are 13 residues in the CDR3. CDR3 coding DNA: TGTGCCAGCAGTTTACCCAGGGGATATGGCTACACCTTC. Translation: CASSLPRGYGYTF.

The V and J genes are TRBV7-9 and TRBJ2-7, with unresolved D. With 6 bases removed from V and 2 bases from J, the gap between germline ends came to 5 bases. This CDR3 has 11 residues. The V gene's germline CDR1 is SEHNR and CDR2 FQNEAQ (reference sequence). The CDR3 sequence: CASRGPYEQYF. Here the CDR3 DNA reads TGTGCCAGCAGGGGCCCCTACGAGCAGTACTTC. Complete variable domain (other parts from reference TRBV7-9 and TRBJ2-7): DTGVSQNPRHKITKRGQNVTFRCDPISEHNRLYWYRQTLGQGPEFLTYFQNEAQLEKSRLLSDRFSAERPKGSFSTLEIQRTEQGDSAMYLCASRGPYEQYFGPGTRLTVT.

The chain has TRBV6-5 and TRBJ1-3; 9 positions agree with TRBD1. Germline CDR1 reads MNHEY; CDR2 reads SVGAGI. This CDR3 has 14 amino acids. With V trimmed by 9 bases and J by 3 bases, 6 bases remained unmatched. The CDR3 DNA follows: TGTGCCAGTAGGACAGGGGATGTTGGAAACACCATATATTTT. Translation gives CASRTGDVGNTIYF.

With regard to this clonotype: Compared with germline, one end of the junction differs, possibly owing to a read error. This chain links TRBV14 with TRBJ2-5; perhaps D is TRBD1 or TRBD2 (5 bases each). There are 12 residues in the CDR3. In germline, CDR1 is SGHDN, CDR2 FVKESK. The CDR3 nucleotides read TGTGCCAGCAGCCAAGATGAGGGACCCTTAAACTTC. This sequence encodes CASSQDEGPLNF.

This clonotype was counted only a few times. The V call is TRBV12-3 or TRBV12-4, the J call TRBJ2-1, with D unresolved. The CDR3 totals 14 residues. V shed 1 base and J shed 6 bases, with 10 bases lying between them. The CDR3 region has the DNA TGTGCCAGCAGTTTAGTGCAGCTCGTCAATGAGCAGTTCTTC. It yields the protein CASSLVQLVNEQFF.

This clonotype occurred a few times. For the CDR3, the DNA is TGTGCCAACGGACAGGGCTCGGGGACTGAAGCTTTCTTT. This encodes CANGQGSGTEAFF. The rearrangement joins TRBV10-3 to TRBJ1-1, with TRBD1 matching over 8 bases. Germline V gene sequence: CDR1 ENHRY, CDR2 SYGVKD. The CDR3 runs 13 residues. The ends lost 10 bases at V and 5 bases at J; junction bases unmatched: 9.

The V gene is TRBV29-1, the J gene TRBJ2-5; D is ambiguous. Germline V lookup: CDR1 SQVTM, CDR2 ANQGSEA. V lost 5 bases and J lost 5, with 12 bases in between. The CDR3 runs to 12 residues. DNA for the CDR3: TGCAGCGTTTTTGGGGTTGCGGAGACCCAGTACTTC. Protein: CSVFGVAETQYF.

The sample holds a few counts of this clonotype. This chain uses TRBV19 with TRBJ1-1; D gene unclear. The CDR3 covers 16 residues. The germline V gene has CDR1 LNHDA and CDR2 SQIVND (reference sequence). The V end was cut by 7 bases, the J end by 4 bases, with 22 bases between. The CDR3 region is CASTADQATASTEAFF. CDR3 nucleotide sequence: TGTGCCAGTACCGCCGACCAGGCGACTGCGAGCACTGAAGCTTTCTTT.

V and J are TRBV20-1 and TRBJ2-2; D uncertain. The germline V and J ends were trimmed by 3 bases and 4 bases, with 9 bases remaining between them. Germline CDR1 DFQATT, CDR2 SNEGSKA (reference sequence). The CDR3 loop spans 13 amino acids. The CDR3 sequence: CSASGPLTGELFF. In DNA form, the CDR3 reads TGCAGTGCTAGCGGACCCCTCACCGGGGAGCTGTTTTTT.

The rearrangement joins TRBV6-2 or TRBV6-3 to TRBJ1-5; possible D gene TRBD1, 5 bases. Germline V CDR1 and CDR2: MNHEY, SVGEGT. CDR3 length: 13 residues. V lost 7 bases and J lost 5, with 12 bases in between. Here the CDR3 reads CASTPMGDQPQHF. CDR3 nucleotide sequence: TGTGCCAGCACCCCCATGGGGGATCAGCCCCAGCATTTT.

The rearrangement links TRBV3-1 to TRBJ1-4, with 8 nucleotides matching TRBD1. J lost 8 bases, V lost 4 bases, and 15 bases had no gene match. Looked up from germline, CDR1 is LGHDT and CDR2 is YNNKEL (reference sequence). The CDR3 extends over 17 amino acids. The CDR3 sequence: CASSPRDRIDVGEKLFF. DNA for the CDR3: TGTGCCAGCAGCCCCCGGGACAGGATCGACGTAGGGGAAAAACTGTTTTTT.

The chain joins TRBV5-1 to TRBJ2-5; 11 bases agree with TRBD2. This CDR3 comprises 16 residues. V was clipped by 5 bases and J by 5 bases; unmatched bases: 11. Germline V gives CDR1 SGHRS, CDR2 YFSETQ. The CDR3 protein is CASSTQLAGVGETQYF. CDR3 DNA: TGCGCCAGCAGTACACAACTAGCGGGAGTTGGTGAGACCCAGTACTTC.

The sample holds one count of this clonotype. The gene calls are TRBV6-2 or TRBV6-3 and TRBJ1-5; the D gene is possibly TRBD1 (5 bases). Germline V gives CDR1 MNHEY, CDR2 SVGEGT. Trimming left V 4 bases short and J 3 bases short, with 13 bases between. The CDR3 consists of 15 residues. The CDR3 is CASSSPGGYNQPQHF. The CDR3 DNA sequence: TGTGCCAGCAGTTCCCCCGGGGGTTACAATCAGCCCCAGCATTTT.

The sample holds a few counts of this clonotype. This sequence joins TRBV12-3 or TRBV12-4 and TRBJ1-2; D is unclear. The CDR3 totals 11 residues. The V end lost 6 bases, the J end lost 8 bases, and 10 bases lay between the germline ends. CDR3 loop: CASRGGQGYTF. CDR3 in DNA: TGTGCCAGCAGGGGCGGCCAGGGCTACACCTTC.

This chain links TRBV20-1 with TRBJ2-1; D remains unclear. V was cut by 8 bases and J by 0 bases, with 11 bases left in between. The germline V gene encodes CDR1 DFQATT and CDR2 SNEGSKA (reference sequence). This CDR3 has 13 amino acids. In DNA, the CDR3 is TGCAGTTCTCAATGGGGCTCCTACAATGAGCAGTTCTTC. It translates to CSSQWGSYNEQFF.